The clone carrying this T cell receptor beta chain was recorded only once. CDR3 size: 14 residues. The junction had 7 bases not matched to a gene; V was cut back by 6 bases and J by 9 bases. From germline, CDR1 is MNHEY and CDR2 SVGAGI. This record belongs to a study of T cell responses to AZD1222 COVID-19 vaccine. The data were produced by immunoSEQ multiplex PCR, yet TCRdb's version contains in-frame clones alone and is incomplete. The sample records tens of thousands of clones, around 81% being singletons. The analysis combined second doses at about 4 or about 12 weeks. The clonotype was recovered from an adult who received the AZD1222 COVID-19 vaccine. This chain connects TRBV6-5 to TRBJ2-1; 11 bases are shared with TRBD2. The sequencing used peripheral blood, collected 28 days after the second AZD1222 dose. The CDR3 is CASSSSGRHSEQFF. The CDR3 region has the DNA TGTGCCAGCAGCTCTAGCGGGAGGCACAGTGAGCAGTTCTTC.